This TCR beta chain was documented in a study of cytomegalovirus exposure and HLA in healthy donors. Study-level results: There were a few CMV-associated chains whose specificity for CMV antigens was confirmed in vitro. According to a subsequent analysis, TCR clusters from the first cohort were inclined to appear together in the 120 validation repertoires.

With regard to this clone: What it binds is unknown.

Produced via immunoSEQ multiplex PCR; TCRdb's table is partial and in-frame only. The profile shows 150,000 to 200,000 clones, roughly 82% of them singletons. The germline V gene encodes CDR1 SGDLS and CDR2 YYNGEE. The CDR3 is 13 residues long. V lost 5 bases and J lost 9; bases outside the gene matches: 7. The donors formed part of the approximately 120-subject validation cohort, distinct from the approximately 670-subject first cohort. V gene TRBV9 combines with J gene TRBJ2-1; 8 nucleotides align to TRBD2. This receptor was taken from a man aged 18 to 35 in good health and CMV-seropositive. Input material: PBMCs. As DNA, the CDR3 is TGTGCCAGCAGGTCGGGAGGGCGGATTGAGCAGTTCTTC. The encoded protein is CASRSGGRIEQFF.